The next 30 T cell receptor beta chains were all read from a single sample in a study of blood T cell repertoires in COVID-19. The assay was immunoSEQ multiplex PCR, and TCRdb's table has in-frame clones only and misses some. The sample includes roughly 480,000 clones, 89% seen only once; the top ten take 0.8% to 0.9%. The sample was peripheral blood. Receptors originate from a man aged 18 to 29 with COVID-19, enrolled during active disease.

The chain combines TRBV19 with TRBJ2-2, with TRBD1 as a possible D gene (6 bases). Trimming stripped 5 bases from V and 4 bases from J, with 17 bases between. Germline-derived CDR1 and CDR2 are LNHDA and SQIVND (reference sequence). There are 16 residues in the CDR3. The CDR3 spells CASSAWMGAGTGELFF. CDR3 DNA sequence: TGTGCCAGTAGTGCCTGGATGGGGGCGGGCACCGGGGAGCTGTTTTTT.

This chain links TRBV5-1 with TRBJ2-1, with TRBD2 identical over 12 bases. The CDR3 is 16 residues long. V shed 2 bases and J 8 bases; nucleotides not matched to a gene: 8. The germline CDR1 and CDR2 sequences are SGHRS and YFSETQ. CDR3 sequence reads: CASSFGLAGYLDEQFF. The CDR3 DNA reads TGCGCCAGCAGCTTCGGACTAGCGGGATATTTAGATGAGCAGTTCTTC.

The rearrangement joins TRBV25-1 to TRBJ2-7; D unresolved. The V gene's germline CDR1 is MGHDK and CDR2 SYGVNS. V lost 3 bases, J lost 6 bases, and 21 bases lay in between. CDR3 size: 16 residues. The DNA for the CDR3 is TGTGCCAGCAGTGATGTGGTAGCTCGAGGCTCTAGCGAGCAGTACTTC. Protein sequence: CASSDVVARGSSEQYF.

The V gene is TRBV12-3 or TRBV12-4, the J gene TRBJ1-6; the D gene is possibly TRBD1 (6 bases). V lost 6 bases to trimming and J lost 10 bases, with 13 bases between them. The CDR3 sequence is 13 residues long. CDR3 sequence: CASSSRQESPLHF. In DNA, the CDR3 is TGTGCCAGCAGCTCGAGACAGGAATCACCCCTCCACTTT.

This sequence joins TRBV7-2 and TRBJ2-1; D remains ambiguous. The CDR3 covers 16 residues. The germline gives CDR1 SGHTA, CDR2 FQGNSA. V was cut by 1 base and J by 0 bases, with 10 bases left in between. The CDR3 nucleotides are TGTGCCAGCAGCTTAGGTCCGGTAAGCTCCTACAATGAGCAGTTCTTC. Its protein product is CASSLGPVSSYNEQFF.

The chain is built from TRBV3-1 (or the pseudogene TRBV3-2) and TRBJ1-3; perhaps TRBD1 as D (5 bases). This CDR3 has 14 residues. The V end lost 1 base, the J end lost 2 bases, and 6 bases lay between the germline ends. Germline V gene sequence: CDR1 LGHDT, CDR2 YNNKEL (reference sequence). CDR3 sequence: CASSQAGTGNTIYF. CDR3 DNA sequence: TGTGCCAGCAGCCAAGCAGGGACTGGAAACACCATATATTTT.

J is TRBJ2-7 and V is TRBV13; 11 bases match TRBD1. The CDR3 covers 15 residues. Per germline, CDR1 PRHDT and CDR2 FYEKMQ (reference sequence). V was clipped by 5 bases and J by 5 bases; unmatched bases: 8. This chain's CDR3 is CASSTSGTGGHEQYF. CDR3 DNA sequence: TGTGCCAGCAGCACCTCCGGGACAGGGGGGCACGAGCAGTACTTC.

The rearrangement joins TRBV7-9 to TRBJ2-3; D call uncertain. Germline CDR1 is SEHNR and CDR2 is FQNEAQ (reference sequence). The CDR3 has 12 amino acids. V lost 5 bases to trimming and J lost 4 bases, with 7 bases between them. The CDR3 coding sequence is TGTGCCAGCAGCGGAGAGGCAGATACGCAGTATTTT. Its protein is CASSGEADTQYF.

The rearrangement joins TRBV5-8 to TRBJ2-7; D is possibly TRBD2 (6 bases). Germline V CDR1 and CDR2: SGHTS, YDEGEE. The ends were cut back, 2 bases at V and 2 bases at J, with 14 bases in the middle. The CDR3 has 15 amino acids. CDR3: CASSLGVAGTYEQYF. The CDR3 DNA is TGTGCCAGCAGCTTAGGGGTGGCGGGAACCTACGAGCAGTACTTC.

The CDR3 DNA follows: TGTGCCAGCAGTCGGACAGGGGGTCGCTATGGCTACACCTTC. It specifies CASSRTGGRYGYTF. V gene TRBV6-5 combines with J gene TRBJ1-2, with 10 bases fitting TRBD1. The germline CDR1 and CDR2 sequences are MNHEY and SVGAGI. The junction had 4 bases not matched to a gene; V was cut back by 5 bases and J by 4 bases. CDR3 length equals 14 residues.

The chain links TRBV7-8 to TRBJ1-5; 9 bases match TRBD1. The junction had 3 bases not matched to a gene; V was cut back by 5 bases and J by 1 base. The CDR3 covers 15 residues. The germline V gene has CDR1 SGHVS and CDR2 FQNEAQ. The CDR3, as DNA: TGTGCCAGCAGCCCCGGGACAGGGAGCAATCAGCCCCAGCATTTT. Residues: CASSPGTGSNQPQHF.

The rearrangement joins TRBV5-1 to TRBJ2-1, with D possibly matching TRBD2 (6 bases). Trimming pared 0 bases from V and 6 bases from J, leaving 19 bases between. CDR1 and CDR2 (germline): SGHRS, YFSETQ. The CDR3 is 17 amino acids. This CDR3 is CASSLDPGGPQANEQFF. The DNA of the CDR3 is TGCGCCAGCAGCTTGGACCCTGGAGGGCCGCAGGCCAATGAGCAGTTCTTC.

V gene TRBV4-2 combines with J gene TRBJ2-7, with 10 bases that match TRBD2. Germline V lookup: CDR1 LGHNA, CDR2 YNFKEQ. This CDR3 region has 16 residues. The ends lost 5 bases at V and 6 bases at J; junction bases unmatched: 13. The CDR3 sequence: CASSTGTASGSGEQYF. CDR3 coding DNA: TGTGCCAGCAGCACGGGGACTGCTAGCGGGAGCGGCGAGCAGTACTTC.

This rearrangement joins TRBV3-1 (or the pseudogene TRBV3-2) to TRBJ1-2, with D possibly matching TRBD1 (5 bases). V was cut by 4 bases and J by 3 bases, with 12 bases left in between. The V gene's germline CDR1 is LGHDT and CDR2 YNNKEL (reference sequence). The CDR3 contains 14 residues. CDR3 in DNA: TGTGCCAGCAGCCTTCAGCGGGGACACTATGGCTACACCTTC. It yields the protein CASSLQRGHYGYTF.

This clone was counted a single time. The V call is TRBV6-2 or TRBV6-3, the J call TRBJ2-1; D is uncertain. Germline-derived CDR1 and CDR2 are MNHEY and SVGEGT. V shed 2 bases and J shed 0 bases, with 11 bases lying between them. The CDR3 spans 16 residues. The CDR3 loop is CASSYGTEDSYNEQFF. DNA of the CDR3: TGTGCCAGCAGTTACGGCACAGAAGACTCCTACAATGAGCAGTTCTTC.

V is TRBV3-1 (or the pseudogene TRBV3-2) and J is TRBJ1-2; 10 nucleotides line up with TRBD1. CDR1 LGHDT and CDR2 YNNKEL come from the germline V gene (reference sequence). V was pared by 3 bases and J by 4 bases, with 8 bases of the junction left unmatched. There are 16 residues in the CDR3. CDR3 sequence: CASSQGVGDRGYGYTF. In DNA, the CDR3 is TGTGCCAGCAGCCAGGGGGTTGGGGACAGGGGCTATGGCTACACCTTC.

CDR3 DNA: TGTGCCAGCAGTCGGACTAGCGGAGCGGGGGGCACCGGGGAGCTGTTTTTT. It codes for CASSRTSGAGGTGELFF. The chain is built from TRBV11-2 and TRBJ2-2; TRBD2 matches at 10 bases. Per germline, CDR1 SGHAT and CDR2 FQNNGV. J was trimmed by 4 bases and V by 6 bases; bases with no gene match: 11. CDR3 length: 17 amino acids. Full variable domain (remainder filled in from reference TRBV11-2 and TRBJ2-2): EAGVAQSPRYKIIEKRQSVAFWCNPISGHATLYWYQQILGQGPKLLIQFQNNGVVDDSQLPKDRFSAERLKGVDSTLKIQPAKLEDSAVYLCASSRTSGAGGTGELFFGEGSRLTVL.

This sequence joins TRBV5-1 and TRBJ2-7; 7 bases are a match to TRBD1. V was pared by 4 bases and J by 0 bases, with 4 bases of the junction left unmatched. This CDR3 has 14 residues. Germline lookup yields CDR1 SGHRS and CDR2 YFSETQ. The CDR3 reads CASSLGQTSYEQYF. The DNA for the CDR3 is TGCGCCAGCAGCCTGGGACAGACCTCCTACGAGCAGTACTTC.

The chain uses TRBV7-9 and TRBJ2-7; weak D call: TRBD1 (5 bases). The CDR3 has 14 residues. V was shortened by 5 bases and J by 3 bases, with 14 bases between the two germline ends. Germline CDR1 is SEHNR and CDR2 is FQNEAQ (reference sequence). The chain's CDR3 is CASSRTQGFYEQYF. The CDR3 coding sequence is TGTGCCAGCAGCCGAACTCAGGGATTCTACGAGCAGTACTTC.

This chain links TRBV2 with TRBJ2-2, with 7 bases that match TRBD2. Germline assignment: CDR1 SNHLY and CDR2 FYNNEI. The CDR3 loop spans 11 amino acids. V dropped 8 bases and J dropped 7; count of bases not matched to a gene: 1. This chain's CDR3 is CASRGDGELFF. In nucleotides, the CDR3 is TGTGCCAGCCGGGGGGACGGGGAGCTGTTTTTT.

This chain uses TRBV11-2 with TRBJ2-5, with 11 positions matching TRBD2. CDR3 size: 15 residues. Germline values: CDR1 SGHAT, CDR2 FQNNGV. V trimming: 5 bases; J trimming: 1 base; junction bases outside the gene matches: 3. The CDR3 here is CASSRTSGGQETQYF. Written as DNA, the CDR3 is TGTGCCAGCAGCCGTACTAGCGGGGGCCAAGAGACCCAGTACTTC.

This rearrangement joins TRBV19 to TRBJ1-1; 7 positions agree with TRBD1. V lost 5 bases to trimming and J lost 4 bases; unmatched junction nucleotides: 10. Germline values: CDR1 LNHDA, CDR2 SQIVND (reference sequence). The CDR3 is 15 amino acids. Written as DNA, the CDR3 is TGTGCCAGTAGTCCCAAGACAGGGACGGGCACTGAAGCTTTCTTT. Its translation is CASSPKTGTGTEAFF.

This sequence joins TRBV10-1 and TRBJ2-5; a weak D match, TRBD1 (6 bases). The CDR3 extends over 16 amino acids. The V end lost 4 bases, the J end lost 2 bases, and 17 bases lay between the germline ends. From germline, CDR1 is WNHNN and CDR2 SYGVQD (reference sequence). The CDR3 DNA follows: TGCGCCAGCAGTGTTGGCTTTTCAGGACAGCAAGAGACCCAGTACTTC. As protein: CASSVGFSGQQETQYF.

The CDR3 loop is CASSLRRVSNEQFF. CDR3 DNA sequence: TGTGCCAGCAGCCTGCGGCGGGTCAGCAATGAGCAGTTCTTC. V gene TRBV3-1 (or the pseudogene TRBV3-2) combines with J gene TRBJ2-1; TRBD2 is a possible D gene (5 bases). The CDR3 contains 14 residues. Germline CDR1 LGHDT, CDR2 YNNKEL (reference sequence). V dropped 4 bases and J dropped 6 bases, with 13 bases sitting between them.

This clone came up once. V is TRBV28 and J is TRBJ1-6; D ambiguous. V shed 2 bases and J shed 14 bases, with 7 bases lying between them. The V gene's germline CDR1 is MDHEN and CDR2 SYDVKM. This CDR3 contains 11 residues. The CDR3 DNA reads TGTGCCAGCAGTTTACGGGAGGCCCTCCACTTT. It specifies CASSLREALHF.

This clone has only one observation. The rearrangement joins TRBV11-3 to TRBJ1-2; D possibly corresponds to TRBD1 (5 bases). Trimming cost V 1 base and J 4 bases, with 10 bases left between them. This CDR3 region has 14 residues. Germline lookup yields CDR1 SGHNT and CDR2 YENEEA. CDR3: CASSLGDSSYGYTF. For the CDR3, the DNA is TGTGCCAGCAGCTTAGGGGACTCCTCCTATGGCTACACCTTC. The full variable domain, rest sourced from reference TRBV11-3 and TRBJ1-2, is EAGVVQSPRYKIIEKKQPVAFWCNPISGHNTLYWYLQNLGQGPELLIRYENEEAVDDSQLPKDRFSAERLKGVDSTLKIQPAELGDSAVYLCASSLGDSSYGYTFGSGTRLTVV.

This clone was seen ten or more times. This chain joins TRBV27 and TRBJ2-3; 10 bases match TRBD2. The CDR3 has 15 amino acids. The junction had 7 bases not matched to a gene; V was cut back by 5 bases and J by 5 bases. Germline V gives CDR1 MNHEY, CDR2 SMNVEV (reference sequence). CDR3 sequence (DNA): TGTGCCAGCAGTACCGGGACTAGCGTCCTAGATACGCAGTATTTT. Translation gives CASSTGTSVLDTQYF.

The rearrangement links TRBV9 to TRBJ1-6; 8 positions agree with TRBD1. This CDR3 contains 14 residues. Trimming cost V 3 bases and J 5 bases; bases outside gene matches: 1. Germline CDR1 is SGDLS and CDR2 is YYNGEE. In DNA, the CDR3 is TGTGCCAGCAGCGCGACAGGGGATAATTCACCCCTCCACTTT. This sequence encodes CASSATGDNSPLHF.

CDR3: CASSPLGGGNTGELFF. CDR3 in DNA: TGTGCCAGCAGCCCTCTGGGCGGGGGGAACACCGGGGAGCTGTTTTTT. The chain is built from TRBV5-4 and TRBJ2-2; TRBD2 matches 7 bases. The CDR3 spans 16 residues. Trimming took 4 bases from V and 1 from J; bases not matched to a gene: 7. The germline gives CDR1 SGHNT, CDR2 YYREEE (reference sequence).

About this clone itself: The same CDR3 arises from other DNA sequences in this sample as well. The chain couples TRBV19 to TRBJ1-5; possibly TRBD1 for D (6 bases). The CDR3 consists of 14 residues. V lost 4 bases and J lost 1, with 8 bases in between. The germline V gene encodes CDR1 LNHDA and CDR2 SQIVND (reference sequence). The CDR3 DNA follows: TGTGCCAGTAGTACAGGGGTAAGCAATCAGCCCCAGCATTTT. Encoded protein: CASSTGVSNQPQHF.